The rows below give T cell receptor beta chains drawn from one sample of a study of cytomegalovirus exposure and HLA in healthy donors. Sequenced by immunoSEQ multiplex PCR; TCRdb stores in-frame clones only, minus some. Of about 95,000 clones listed, approximately 70% are singletons. Sequences were obtained from PBMCs. These TCRs come from a man in his fifties or sixties in good health and CMV-seronegative. The CDR3 runs from the conserved cysteine through the conserved F or W. The order of the fields is V gene, clone size, J gene, D gene, CDR3 protein, CDR3 DNA. D genes are given only for firm matches. The size entry is marked missing in some rows and otherwise reads once, few, many or a size class.

V: TRBV6-5
size: -
J: TRBJ1-2
D: -
CDR3: CASSPDRIYGYTF
DNA: TGTGCCAGCAGCCCTGACAGGATCTATGGCTACACCTTC

V: TRBV9
size: -
J: TRBJ2-3
D: TRBD2
CDR3: CASSVGAGADTQYF
DNA: TGTGCCAGCAGCGTGGGTGCGGGGGCAGATACGCAGTATTTT

V: TRBV7-2
size: -
J: TRBJ2-1
D: -
CDR3: CASSLAGSSMKQFF
DNA: TGTGCCAGCAGCTTAGCCGGGAGCTCAATGAAGCAGTTCTTC

V: TRBV28
size: once
J: TRBJ1-5
D: -
CDR3: CASSRDSNQPQHF
DNA: TGTGCCAGCAGCCGCGATAGCAATCAGCCCCAGCATTTT

V: TRBV7-9
size: -
J: TRBJ2-1
D: TRBD2
CDR3: CASSPSGGAYNEQFF
DNA: TGTGCCAGCAGCCCAAGCGGGGGGGCCTACAATGAGCAGTTCTTC

V: TRBV7-2
size: -
J: TRBJ1-2
D: -
CDR3: CASSLALGGGRGYTF
DNA: TGTGCCAGCAGCTTAGCGCTCGGCGGAGGGAGGGGCTACACCTTC

V: TRBV4-1
size: -
J: TRBJ2-3
D: -
CDR3: CASSQDLGGNTDTQYF
DNA: TGCGCCAGCAGCCAAGATCTTGGGGGGAACACAGATACGCAGTATTTT

V: TRBV10-2
size: -
J: TRBJ2-3
D: -
CDR3: CASSDTGFTDTQYF
DNA: TGCGCCAGCAGTGATACGGGGTTCACAGATACGCAGTATTTT

V: TRBV19
size: -
J: TRBJ2-5
D: -
CDR3: CASSKAPGGETQYF
DNA: TGTGCCAGTAGTAAAGCCCCCGGGGGAGAGACCCAGTACTTC

V: TRBV5-6
size: -
J: TRBJ1-2
D: -
CDR3: CASSTTTGLKGGYTF
DNA: TGTGCCAGCAGTACAACCACCGGGCTAAAGGGGGGCTACACCTTC

V: TRBV5-1
size: -
J: TRBJ2-5
D: TRBD1
CDR3: CASSLAGDRGRETQYF
DNA: TGCGCCAGCAGCTTGGCCGGGGACAGGGGCCGAGAGACCCAGTACTTC

V: TRBV29-1
size: -
J: TRBJ1-4
D: -
CDR3: CSAGRSVDEKLFF
DNA: TGCAGCGCGGGAAGGAGCGTGGATGAAAAACTGTTTTTT

V: TRBV6-1
size: -
J: TRBJ2-2
D: -
CDR3: CASSEGEVGELFF
DNA: TGTGCCAGCAGTGAAGGGGAGGTCGGGGAGCTGTTTTTT

V: TRBV19
size: -
J: TRBJ1-5
D: -
CDR3: CASSSDSSQPQHF
DNA: TGTGCCAGTAGTTCCGACAGCTCCCAGCCCCAGCATTTT

V: TRBV30
size: -
J: TRBJ1-5
D: -
CDR3: CAWSVPVGRAQPQHF
DNA: TGTGCCTGGAGTGTACCCGTGGGGAGGGCTCAGCCCCAGCATTTT

V: TRBV7-9
size: -
J: TRBJ2-7
D: -
CDR3: CASSKASGTASYEQYF
DNA: TGTGCCAGCAGCAAAGCCTCCGGGACTGCCTCCTACGAGCAGTACTTC

V: TRBV10-2
size: few
J: TRBJ2-5
D: -
CDR3: CASSESEGAVETQYF
DNA: TGCGCCAGCAGTGAAAGTGAAGGGGCTGTAGAGACCCAGTACTTC

V: TRBV2
size: -
J: TRBJ2-3
D: TRBD2
CDR3: CASALAGPTDTQYF
DNA: TGTGCCAGCGCTCTAGCGGGACCTACAGATACGCAGTATTTT

V: TRBV28
size: -
J: TRBJ1-4
D: TRBD1
CDR3: CASSLGGHRGGEKLFF
DNA: TGTGCCAGCAGTCTCGGGGGTCACAGGGGGGGTGAAAAACTGTTTTTT

V: TRBV10-3
size: -
J: TRBJ2-3
D: -
CDR3: CAISIAYSSTDTQYF
DNA: TGTGCCATCAGTATAGCGTACTCTAGCACAGATACGCAGTATTTT

V: TRBV7-8
size: -
J: TRBJ1-4
D: -
CDR3: CASSLGGEKLFF
DNA: TGTGCCAGCAGCTTAGGAGGAGAAAAACTGTTTTTT

V: TRBV15
size: -
J: TRBJ1-2
D: -
CDR3: CATSRGVRGGYTF
DNA: TGTGCCACCAGCAGAGGCGTCAGGGGCGGCTACACCTTC

V: TRBV18
size: -
J: TRBJ1-1
D: TRBD1
CDR3: CASSPSGQGYTEAFF
DNA: TGTGCCAGCTCACCCTCAGGACAGGGGTACACTGAAGCTTTCTTT

V: TRBV9
size: few
J: TRBJ1-2
D: -
CDR3: CASSVEEGNYGYTF
DNA: TGTGCCAGCAGCGTAGAGGAGGGCAACTATGGCTACACCTTC

V: TRBV19
size: -
J: TRBJ2-7
D: -
CDR3: CASSIPGRTKTYEQYF
DNA: TGTGCCAGTAGCATACCAGGGCGGACCAAAACATACGAGCAGTACTTC

V: TRBV6-5
size: few
J: TRBJ2-1
D: TRBD1
CDR3: CASSPQGASYNEQFF
DNA: TGTGCCAGCAGTCCTCAGGGGGCCTCCTACAATGAGCAGTTCTTC

V: TRBV5-1
size: -
J: TRBJ2-3
D: -
CDR3: CASSSRGGQNTDTQYF
DNA: TGCGCCAGCAGCTCCCGAGGAGGGCAGAACACAGATACGCAGTATTTT

V: TRBV5-6
size: -
J: TRBJ2-4
D: -
CDR3: CASSLEGDSGVDIQYF
DNA: TGTGCCAGCAGCTTGGAGGGTGATTCGGGGGTGGACATTCAGTACTTC

V: TRBV6-1
size: -
J: TRBJ2-7
D: TRBD2
CDR3: CASSRGRGEYEQYF
DNA: TGTGCCAGCAGTCGAGGGAGGGGAGAATACGAGCAGTACTTC

V: TRBV27
size: -
J: TRBJ2-7
D: TRBD1
CDR3: CASFGQGNYEQYF
DNA: TGTGCCAGCTTTGGACAGGGGAACTACGAGCAGTACTTC

V: TRBV5-1
size: -
J: TRBJ2-1
D: TRBD2
CDR3: CASSSGLAGNEQFF
DNA: TGCGCCAGCAGCTCGGGACTAGCCGGGAATGAGCAGTTCTTC

V: TRBV5-4
size: -
J: TRBJ2-5
D: -
CDR3: CASSLSRGVGETQYF
DNA: TGTGCCAGCAGCTTGTCTCGGGGTGTTGGGGAGACCCAGTACTTC

V: TRBV7-9
size: -
J: TRBJ2-1
D: -
CDR3: CASSSRVADFNEQFF
DNA: TGTGCCAGCAGCTCCCGAGTAGCGGATTTCAATGAGCAGTTCTTC

V: TRBV2
size: -
J: TRBJ2-5
D: TRBD2
CDR3: CASSDGGRGETQYF
DNA: TGTGCCAGCAGTGACGGGGGGAGGGGAGAGACCCAGTACTTC

V: TRBV5-1
size: few
J: TRBJ1-4
D: -
CDR3: CASSLTGRRDEKLFF
DNA: TGCGCCAGCAGCTTGACGGGGAGGAGAGATGAAAAACTGTTTTTT

V: TRBV4-3
size: -
J: TRBJ1-5
D: -
CDR3: CASSQDDRGGGQPQHF
DNA: TGCGCCAGCAGCCAAGATGATCGAGGGGGGGGCCAGCCCCAGCATTTT

V: TRBV4-1
size: -
J: TRBJ2-2
D: -
CDR3: CASSQGKVGGYTGELFF
DNA: TGCGCCAGCAGCCAAGGGAAGGTAGGAGGTTACACCGGGGAGCTGTTTTTT

V: TRBV28
size: few
J: TRBJ2-7
D: -
CDR3: CASSFVRVPEQYF
DNA: TGTGCCAGCAGTTTCGTCAGGGTACCCGAGCAGTACTTC

V: TRBV29-1
size: few
J: TRBJ2-2
D: -
CDR3: CSVEALDSENTGELFF
DNA: TGCAGCGTTGAAGCCCTGGACAGTGAGAACACCGGGGAGCTGTTTTTT

V: TRBV7-6
size: -
J: TRBJ1-1
D: -
CDR3: CASSWGGNTEAFF
DNA: TGTGCCAGCAGCTGGGGGGGAAACACTGAAGCTTTCTTT

V: TRBV19
size: -
J: TRBJ2-2
D: TRBD1
CDR3: CASSHGTGGELFF
DNA: TGTGCCAGTAGTCACGGGACAGGCGGGGAGCTGTTTTTT

V: TRBV6-6
size: few
J: TRBJ2-7
D: -
CDR3: CASGTRGYEQYF
DNA: TGTGCCAGCGGGACAAGGGGCTACGAGCAGTACTTC